The source of this T cell receptor beta chain is a study of radiation and T cells in renal cell carcinoma. Overall study findings and caveats: Without pretreatment biopsies, baseline tumor clonotype presence was undetermined.

Comments on this clone: Its antigen is currently unknown.

Here immunoSEQ multiplex PCR was the method, and the copy in TCRdb shows in-frame clones only, minus some. The sample yields 50,000 to 65,000 clones, around 80% seen once. With 0 bases clipped from V and 3 bases from J, the junction kept 5 bases outside the gene matches. The CDR3 runs 15 residues. Germline V gives CDR1 SGHRS, CDR2 YFSETQ. Time point: blood 4 weeks post-SBRT, at nephrectomy. The sample's treatment: 15 Gy SBRT to primary tumor, nephrectomy 4 weeks later. Nephrectomy followed 15 Gy stereotactic body radiation by 4 weeks. The V call is TRBV5-1, the J call TRBJ2-7; 8 bases are shared with TRBD2. The sequence came from a man aged 60 to 69 with renal cell carcinoma. The sequencing used blood, collected from a patient whose treatment included radiotherapy and nephrectomy. This CDR3 is CASSLAAGGYYEQYF. CDR3 coding DNA: TGCGCCAGCAGCTTGGCCGCGGGGGGCTACTACGAGCAGTACTTC.